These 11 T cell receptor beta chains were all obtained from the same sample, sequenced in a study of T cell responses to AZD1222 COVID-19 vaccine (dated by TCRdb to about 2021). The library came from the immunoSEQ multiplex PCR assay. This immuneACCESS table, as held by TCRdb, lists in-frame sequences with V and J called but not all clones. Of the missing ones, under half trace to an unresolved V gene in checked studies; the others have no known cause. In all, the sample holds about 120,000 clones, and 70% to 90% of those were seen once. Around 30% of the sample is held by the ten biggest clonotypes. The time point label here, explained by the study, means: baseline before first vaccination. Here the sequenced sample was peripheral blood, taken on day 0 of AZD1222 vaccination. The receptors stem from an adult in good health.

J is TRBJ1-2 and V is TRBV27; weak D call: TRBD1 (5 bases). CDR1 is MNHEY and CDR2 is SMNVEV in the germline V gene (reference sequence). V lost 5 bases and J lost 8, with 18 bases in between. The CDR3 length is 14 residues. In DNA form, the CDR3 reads TGTGCCAGCAGTACTCAACAGGAAAGAAGGGGCTACACCTTC. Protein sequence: CASSTQQERRGYTF.

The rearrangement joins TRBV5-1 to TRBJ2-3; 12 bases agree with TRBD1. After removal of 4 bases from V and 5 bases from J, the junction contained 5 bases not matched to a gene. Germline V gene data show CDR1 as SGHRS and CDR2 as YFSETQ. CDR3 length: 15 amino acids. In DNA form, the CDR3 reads TGCGCCAGCAGCCAGGGACAGGGGGCTGTAGATACGCAGTATTTT. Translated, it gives CASSQGQGAVDTQYF. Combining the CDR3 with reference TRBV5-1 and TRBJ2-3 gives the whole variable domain KAGVTQTPRYLIKTRGQQVTLSCSPISGHRSVSWYQQTPGQGLQFLFEYFSETQRNKGNFPGRFSGRQFSNSRSEMNVSTLELGDSALYLCASSQGQGAVDTQYFGPGTRLTVL.

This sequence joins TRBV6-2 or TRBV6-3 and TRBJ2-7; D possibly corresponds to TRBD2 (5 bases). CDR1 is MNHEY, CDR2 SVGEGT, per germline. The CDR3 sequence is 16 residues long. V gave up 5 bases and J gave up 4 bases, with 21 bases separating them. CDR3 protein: CASSDFARGSGYEQYF. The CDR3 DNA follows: TGTGCCAGCAGTGACTTCGCTCGAGGGAGTGGTTACGAGCAGTACTTC.

The CDR3 reads CASSLAPAGGPRSYNEQFF. In DNA, the CDR3 is TGTGCCAGCAGCTTGGCTCCAGCGGGAGGGCCGAGATCCTACAATGAGCAGTTCTTC. This chain connects TRBV5-6 to TRBJ2-1, with 10 bases matching TRBD2. CDR1 is SGHDT, CDR2 YYEEEE, per germline. J gave up 1 base and V 0 bases, and 10 bases lay outside the gene matches. This CDR3 has 19 amino acids.

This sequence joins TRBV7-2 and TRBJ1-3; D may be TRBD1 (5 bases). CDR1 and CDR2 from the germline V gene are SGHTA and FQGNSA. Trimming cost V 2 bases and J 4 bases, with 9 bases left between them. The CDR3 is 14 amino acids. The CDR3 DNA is TGTGCCAGCAGCTTACCAGGGCGAGGAAACACCATATATTTT. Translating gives CASSLPGRGNTIYF.

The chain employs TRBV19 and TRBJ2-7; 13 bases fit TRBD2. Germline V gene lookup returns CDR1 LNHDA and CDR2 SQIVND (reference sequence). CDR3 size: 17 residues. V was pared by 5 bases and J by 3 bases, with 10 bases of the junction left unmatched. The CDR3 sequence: CASSRLAGGLHSYEQYF. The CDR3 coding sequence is TGTGCCAGTAGTCGACTAGCGGGAGGTCTCCACAGCTACGAGCAGTACTTC.

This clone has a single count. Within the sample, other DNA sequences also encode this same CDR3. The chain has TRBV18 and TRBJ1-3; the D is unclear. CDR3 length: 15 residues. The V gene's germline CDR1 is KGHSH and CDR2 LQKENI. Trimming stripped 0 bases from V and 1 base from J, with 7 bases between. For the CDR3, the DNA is TGTGCCAGCTCACCACCGTCGGGTTCTGGAAACACCATATATTTT. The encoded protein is CASSPPSGSGNTIYF.

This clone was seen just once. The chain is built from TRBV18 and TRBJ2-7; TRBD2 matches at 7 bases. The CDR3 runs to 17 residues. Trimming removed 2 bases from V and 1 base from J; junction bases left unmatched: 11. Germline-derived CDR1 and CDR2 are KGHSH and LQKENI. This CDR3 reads CASSPGGGSGPSYEQYF. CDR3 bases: TGTGCCAGCTCACCAGGTGGTGGTAGCGGGCCTTCCTACGAGCAGTACTTC.

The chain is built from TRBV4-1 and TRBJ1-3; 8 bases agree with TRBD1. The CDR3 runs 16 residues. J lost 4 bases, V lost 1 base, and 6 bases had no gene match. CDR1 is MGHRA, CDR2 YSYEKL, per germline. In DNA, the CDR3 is TGCGCCAGCAGCCAAGGTTTGACAGGGGCAGGAAACACCATATATTTT. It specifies CASSQGLTGAGNTIYF.

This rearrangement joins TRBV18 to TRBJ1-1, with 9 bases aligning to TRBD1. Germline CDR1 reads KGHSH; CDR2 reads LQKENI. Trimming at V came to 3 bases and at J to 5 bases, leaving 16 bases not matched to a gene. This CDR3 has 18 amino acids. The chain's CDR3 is CASSPTGTGPPEGTEAFF. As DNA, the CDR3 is TGTGCCAGCTCACCCACCGGGACAGGGCCACCTGAGGGGACTGAAGCTTTCTTT.

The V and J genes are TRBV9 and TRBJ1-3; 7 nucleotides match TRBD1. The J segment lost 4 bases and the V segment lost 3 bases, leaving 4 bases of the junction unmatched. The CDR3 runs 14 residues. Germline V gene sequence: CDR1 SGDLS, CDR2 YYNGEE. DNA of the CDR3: TGTGCCAGCAGCGAGACAGGGTCGGGAAACACCATATATTTT. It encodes CASSETGSGNTIYF. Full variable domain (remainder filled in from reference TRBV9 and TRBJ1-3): DSGVTQTPKHLITATGQRVTLRCSPRSGDLSVYWYQQSLDQGLQFLIQYYNGEERAKGNILERFSAQQFPDLHSELNLSSLELGDSALYFCASSETGSGNTIYFGEGSWLTVV.